This T cell receptor (beta chain) was captured in a study of blood T cell repertoires in COVID-19. Study overall: The cDNA or gDNA used as material had been derived from T cells, B-cell-depleted T cells, or PBMCs.

The protocol was immunoSEQ multiplex PCR, while the TCRdb copy is restricted to in-frame clones and leaves out a portion. The data hold 90,000 to 150,000 clones, with roughly 84% observed a single time. Sequenced: peripheral blood. The clonotype was recovered from a man between 60 and 75 years old with acute or convalescent COVID-19.

The CDR3 DNA sequence: TGTGCCAGCAGTTACCTTCAGCGGGAGGAGAATGAGCAGTTCTTC. It specifies CASSYLQREENEQFF. The rearrangement uses TRBV6-6 and TRBJ2-1; 9 bases align to TRBD2. J was trimmed by 7 bases and V by 2 bases; bases with no gene match: 6. The CDR3 covers 15 residues. CDR1 and CDR2 (germline): MNHNY, SVGAGI (reference sequence).